A single sample is the source of the 19 T cell receptor beta chains below, sequenced in a study of cytomegalovirus exposure and HLA in healthy donors. PCR involved 60 Vbeta and 13 Jbeta primers. TCRdb's table, derived via immunoSEQ multiplex PCR, lists solely in-frame clones and lacks some. The repertoire holds some 85,000 clones, with 76% as singletons. Specimen: PBMCs. These receptors were obtained from a man aged 40-49 years in good health and CMV-seronegative.

This chain links TRBV4-1 with TRBJ1-4, with D tentatively TRBD1 (5 bases). Germline V gene data show CDR1 as MGHRA and CDR2 as YSYEKL. V gave up 5 bases and J gave up 3 bases, with 7 bases separating them. This CDR3 has 13 residues. The CDR3 bases are TGCGCCAGCAGCAGGGGTTCTAATGAAAAACTGTTTTTT. Translation gives CASSRGSNEKLFF.

The chain recombines TRBV19 with TRBJ1-1; 9 nucleotides line up with TRBD1. Germline V gene sequence: CDR1 LNHDA, CDR2 SQIVND (reference sequence). The CDR3 is 12 residues long. Germline trimming cut 10 bases from V and 7 bases from J; bases unmatched to any gene: 7. Written as DNA, the CDR3 is TGTGCCATCTGGGACAGGGTCAATGAAGCTTTCTTT. Its translation: CAIWDRVNEAFF.

The chain employs TRBV19 and TRBJ2-2, with a tentative D call TRBD2 (5 bases). This CDR3 region has 17 residues. In germline, CDR1 is LNHDA, CDR2 SQIVND (reference sequence). The V gene lost 4 bases and the J gene lost 6 bases, with 21 bases spanning the gap. The CDR3: CASSTTVRVTMSGELFF. The CDR3 DNA is TGTGCCAGTAGTACAACAGTGAGGGTTACTATGTCCGGGGAGCTGTTTTTT.

This clone was seen once. The J gene is TRBJ2-7, the V gene TRBV7-3; TRBD1 matches at 9 bases. The V and J ends lost 4 bases and 6 bases, in that order; junction bases with no gene match: 7. CDR1 and CDR2 (germline): SGHTA, FQGTGA. This CDR3 spans 14 amino acids. The CDR3 here is CASSSGGQGTEQYF. DNA for the CDR3: TGTGCCAGCAGCTCGGGCGGACAGGGGACCGAGCAGTACTTC.

The chain links TRBV5-4 to TRBJ2-3, with a possible D match to TRBD2 (5 bases). CDR3 length: 15 amino acids. CDR1 is SGHNT, CDR2 YYREEE, per germline (reference sequence). V shed 2 bases and J shed 6 bases, with 16 bases lying between them. This CDR3 is CASSLGRAEADTQYF. The CDR3 region has the DNA TGTGCCAGCAGCTTAGGGCGGGCTGAGGCGGATACGCAGTATTTT.

The chain couples TRBV5-1 to TRBJ2-6; D ambiguous. CDR1 SGHRS and CDR2 YFSETQ come from the germline V gene. The CDR3 has 16 residues. V dropped 0 bases and J dropped 0 bases, with 7 bases sitting between them. This CDR3 reads CASSLGGLSGANVLTF. CDR3 DNA: TGCGCCAGCAGCTTGGGAGGTCTCTCTGGGGCCAACGTCCTGACTTTC.

The gene calls are TRBV29-1 and TRBJ1-1; D might be TRBD1 (6 bases). CDR3 size: 12 residues. CDR1 is SQVTM, CDR2 ANQGSEA, per germline. Trimming pared 8 bases from V and 3 bases from J, leaving 13 bases between. CDR3 in DNA: TGCAGCTGGGGGGGCGCGGACACTGAAGCTTTCTTT. As protein: CSWGGADTEAFF.

The chain recombines TRBV7-8 with TRBJ2-1, with 16 bases fitting TRBD2. CDR3 size: 17 residues. Trimming at V came to 4 bases and at J to 14 bases, leaving 14 bases not matched to a gene. Germline CDR1 and CDR2: SGHVS and FQNEAQ. This CDR3 reads CASSSLAGTSGGAREFF. CDR3 nucleotides: TGTGCCAGCAGCTCGCTCGCCGGGACTAGCGGGGGGGCCAGGGAGTTCTTC. The full variable domain, rest sourced from reference TRBV7-8 and TRBJ2-1, is GAGVSQSPRYKVAKRGQDVALRCDPISGHVSLFWYQQALGQGPEFLTYFQNEAQLDKSGLPSDRFFAERPEGSVSTLKIQRTQQEDSAVYLCASSSLAGTSGGAREFFGPGTRLTVL.

Judged by abundance, this clone is medium-sized. The rearrangement joins TRBV6-1 to TRBJ1-4, with TRBD1 matching over 10 bases. Germline V gene sequence: CDR1 MNHNS, CDR2 SASEGT. Trimming took 4 bases from V and 7 from J; bases not matched to a gene: 9. CDR3 length: 16 amino acids. This CDR3 reads CASSALIGTGAEKLFF. The CDR3 DNA is TGTGCCAGCAGTGCTCTAATTGGGACAGGGGCTGAAAAACTGTTTTTT.

The gene calls are TRBV19 and TRBJ2-7, with D possibly matching TRBD2 (5 bases). Trimming stripped 0 bases from V and 4 bases from J, with 13 bases between. CDR3 length: 15 residues. Germline loops: CDR1 LNHDA, CDR2 SQIVND (reference sequence). The CDR3 DNA reads TGTGCCAGTAGTATAGATTCCGGGGTCGAATACGAGCAGTACTTC. Translated: CASSIDSGVEYEQYF.

This clone was counted a few times. The chain links TRBV4-1 to TRBJ1-1; tentative D call: TRBD1 (6 bases). The CDR3 contains 15 residues. V dropped 1 base and J dropped 3 bases, with 12 bases sitting between them. CDR1 is MGHRA, CDR2 YSYEKL, per germline. This CDR3 is CASSQGGGMDTEAFF. CDR3 DNA sequence: TGCGCCAGCAGCCAAGGGGGGGGCATGGACACTGAAGCTTTCTTT.

The V call is TRBV5-1, the J call TRBJ2-2, with D tentatively TRBD2 (5 bases). The ends were cut back, 1 base at V and 3 bases at J, with 13 bases in the middle. The CDR3 loop spans 16 amino acids. The germline CDR1 and CDR2 sequences are SGHRS and YFSETQ. CDR3 bases: TGCGCCAGCAGCTTGAGTCTTAGCGCCTACACCGGGGAGCTGTTTTTT. The encoded protein is CASSLSLSAYTGELFF. Supplemented by reference TRBV5-1 and TRBJ2-2, the full variable domain reads KAGVTQTPRYLIKTRGQQVTLSCSPISGHRSVSWYQQTPGQGLQFLFEYFSETQRNKGNFPGRFSGRQFSNSRSEMNVSTLELGDSALYLCASSLSLSAYTGELFFGEGSRLTVL.

The genes are TRBV19 and TRBJ1-5; tentatively, D is TRBD1 (6 bases). Per germline, CDR1 LNHDA and CDR2 SQIVND (reference sequence). The CDR3 covers 12 residues. The V gene lost 5 bases and the J gene lost 6 bases, with 8 bases spanning the gap. As DNA, the CDR3 is TGTGCCAGTAGTGTACAGGGTCAGCCCCAGCATTTT. Residues: CASSVQGQPQHF.

Only a few counts were recorded for this clone. The chain links TRBV18 to TRBJ1-1, with TRBD1 matching over 8 bases. Germline V lookup: CDR1 KGHSH, CDR2 LQKENI. After removal of 4 bases from V and 1 base from J, the junction contained 2 bases not matched to a gene. There are 14 residues in the CDR3. The CDR3 sequence is CASSLGQGNTEAFF. DNA of the CDR3: TGTGCCAGCTCACTCGGACAGGGGAACACTGAAGCTTTCTTT.

V usage is TRBV6-5 and J usage is TRBJ1-5; perhaps TRBD1 as D (6 bases). The CDR3 is 14 residues long. Germline CDR1 and CDR2: MNHEY and SVGAGI. V lost 0 bases to trimming and J lost 7 bases, with 10 bases between them. CDR3 sequence (DNA): TGTGCCAGCAGTTACTCCCGACAGGCCCAGCCCCAGCATTTT. It translates to CASSYSRQAQPQHF.

CDR3 protein: CASSAGTTRAGANVLTF. Written as DNA, the CDR3 is TGTGCCAGCAGCGCCGGGACTACTAGGGCTGGGGCCAACGTCCTGACTTTC. This rearrangement joins TRBV9 to TRBJ2-6, with TRBD2 matching 7 bases. Germline trimming cut 3 bases from V and 2 bases from J; bases unmatched to any gene: 8. The CDR3 extends over 17 amino acids. The germline V gene encodes CDR1 SGDLS and CDR2 YYNGEE.

This clone has a handful of counts. The V and J genes are TRBV7-2 and TRBJ1-4; tentatively, D is TRBD1 (5 bases). V lost 0 bases and J lost 8, with 10 bases in between. This CDR3 comprises 14 residues. Germline lookup yields CDR1 SGHTA and CDR2 FQGNSA. Here the CDR3 DNA reads TGTGCCAGCAGCTTAGCCGCAGGGAGGGAAAAACTGTTTTTT. Protein product: CASSLAAGREKLFF.

As concerns this clone: This sample also contains other DNA sequences that code for the same CDR3. The chain uses TRBV7-3 and TRBJ2-3, with 9 positions matching TRBD2. Germline CDR1 is SGHTA and CDR2 is FQGTGA. V shed 5 bases and J 6 bases; nucleotides not matched to a gene: 21. CDR3 length: 19 amino acids. The CDR3 region is CASSVGSPSGARPADTQYF. DNA of the CDR3: TGTGCCAGCAGCGTCGGCAGTCCTAGCGGGGCCCGACCCGCGGATACGCAGTATTTT.

V usage is TRBV6-1 and J usage is TRBJ1-1; no reliable D call. The CDR3 covers 14 residues. Germline V lookup: CDR1 MNHNS, CDR2 SASEGT. V dropped 5 bases and J dropped 3 bases, with 13 bases sitting between them. The CDR3 is CASSLRLWDTEAFF. DNA for the CDR3: TGTGCCAGCAGTCTCAGGCTTTGGGACACTGAAGCTTTCTTT.